The 21 T cell receptor beta chains presented below share a single source sample, sequenced in a study of Graves' ophthalmopathy and Graves' hyperthyroidism (dated by TCRdb to 2017 to 2018). Sequencing relied on an Illumina HiSeq 2000. For repertoire sequencing, TCR beta CDR3 regions were amplified from RNA transcripts. The first round of RT-PCR was done with HTBI primers and the Qiagen OneStep RT-PCR kit, and was followed by a second round of multiplex PCR, then size selection and purification. The public sequencing data were trimmed at Q25 with fastp and processed into clonotypes with MiXCR by TCRdb, which kept only in-frame beta chains. Each record represents a unique CDR3 protein, reported with the most common genes and DNA among its rows. Here the sample has over a million distinct CDR3 sequences; around a third occur a single time. More than 9.5% of the sample comes from the top ten. The sample was peripheral blood or thyroid tissue (not recorded which). The receptors derive from an adult man with Graves' hyperthyroidism.

The chain combines TRBV24-1 with TRBJ1-5; D may be TRBD1 (5 bases). The V gene lost 4 bases and the J gene lost 6 bases, with 15 bases spanning the gap. There are 15 residues in the CDR3. Germline V lookup: CDR1 KGHDR, CDR2 SFDVKD. The CDR3 spells CATSDPGTPSQPQHF. The CDR3 bases are TGTGCCACCAGTGACCCCGGGACCCCGTCTCAGCCCCAGCATTTT.

V is TRBV20-1 and J is TRBJ1-4; maybe TRBD1 (5 bases). V gave up 1 base and J gave up 7 bases, with 10 bases separating them. CDR3 length: 13 residues. The germline V gene has CDR1 DFQATT and CDR2 SNEGSKA (reference sequence). The DNA for the CDR3 is TGCAGTGCTAGAGTCAGGGAGGGTGAAAAACTGTTTTTT. Translating gives CSARVREGEKLFF.

The chain has TRBV7-9 and TRBJ2-7, with D tentatively TRBD1 (6 bases). Looked up from germline, CDR1 is SEHNR and CDR2 is FQNEAQ (reference sequence). Trimming pared 2 bases from V and 6 bases from J, leaving 17 bases between. This CDR3 has 15 amino acids. The CDR3 DNA reads TGTGCCAGCAGCTTAACGACAGGCACACGAGGCGAGCAGTACTTC. Protein sequence: CASSLTTGTRGEQYF.

The V gene is TRBV5-1, the J gene TRBJ2-7, with D unclear. Germline assignment: CDR1 SGHRS and CDR2 YFSETQ. Between the trimmed V and J ends, which lost 0 bases and 4 bases, there was a span of 14 bases. This CDR3 comprises 15 residues. CDR3 sequence: CASSLDIFRWYEQYF. As DNA, the CDR3 is TGCGCCAGCAGCTTGGACATATTTAGGTGGTACGAGCAGTACTTC.

V and J are TRBV29-1 and TRBJ2-5; TRBD1 aligns across 7 bases. Germline loops: CDR1 SQVTM, CDR2 ANQGSEA. V lost 3 bases and J lost 7; bases outside the gene matches: 8. This CDR3 is built from 13 residues. This CDR3 reads CSVDRGGIGTQYF. The CDR3 coding sequence is TGCAGCGTTGACAGAGGGGGCATAGGGACCCAGTACTTC.

J is TRBJ2-5 and V is TRBV10-3, with D possibly matching TRBD2 (5 bases). Per the germline V gene, CDR1 is ENHRY and CDR2 is SYGVKD. Trimming took 10 bases from V and 2 from J, leaving 17 bases between them. The CDR3 sequence is 14 residues long. The CDR3 sequence is CASKSSNVQETQYF. The CDR3 DNA sequence: TGTGCCAGCAAATCTAGCAATGTGCAAGAGACCCAGTACTTC.

This clonotype has ten or more counts. This chain joins TRBV11-2 and TRBJ2-5; 12 bases match TRBD2. The CDR3 covers 15 residues. The germline V gene encodes CDR1 SGHAT and CDR2 FQNNGV. Losses at the gene ends were 6 bases for V and 5 bases for J; bases not matched to a gene: 7. The CDR3 DNA reads as TGTGCCAGCAGGAAACTAGCGGGGGGCGTGGAGACCCAGTACTTC. Translating gives CASRKLAGGVETQYF.

A remark on this clonotype: At one of its ends the junction is not consistent with the germline gene, which may arise from a read error. This rearrangement joins TRBV2 to TRBJ2-5; TRBD2 agrees at 10 bases. Per germline, CDR1 SNHLY and CDR2 FYNNEI. CDR3 length: 17 amino acids. CDR3 sequence reads: CASSGSLAGVGQETQYF. The CDR3, as DNA: TGCGCCAGCAGCGGATCCCTAGCGGGAGTCGGCCAAGAGACCCAGTACTTC.

The chain links TRBV7-2 to TRBJ1-1; perhaps TRBD1 as D (5 bases). This CDR3 has 13 amino acids. Germline assignment: CDR1 SGHTA and CDR2 FQGNSA. Trimming removed 4 bases at V and 7 bases at J, with 13 bases between. The CDR3 bases are TGTGCCAGCAGCTCCGGGGCAACTAATGAAGCTTTCTTT. It encodes CASSSGATNEAFF.

This clonotype was counted many times. The rearrangement uses TRBV10-2 and TRBJ1-5; D is uncertain. CDR1 and CDR2 (germline): WSHSY, SAAADI. The CDR3 contains 14 residues. The V and J ends lost 4 bases and 0 bases respectively, with 7 bases between them. CDR3 nucleotide sequence: TGCGCCAGCAGTGGGCAGAATAGCAATCAGCCCCAGCATTTT. Its translation: CASSGQNSNQPQHF.

This clonotype was detected a few times. The V and J genes are TRBV7-6 and TRBJ2-7; D possibly corresponds to TRBD2 (7 bases). The CDR3 sequence is 16 residues long. The V and J ends lost 5 bases and 3 bases respectively, with 20 bases between them. CDR1 is SGHVS, CDR2 FNYEAQ, per germline. The CDR3 bases are TGTGCCAGCAGCCCGGGGGGCACCTTGGGGAACTACGAGCAGTACTTC. Translation gives CASSPGGTLGNYEQYF.

This clonotype was seen more than once but under ten times. The V gene is TRBV12-3 or TRBV12-4, the J gene TRBJ2-5; possibly TRBD2 for D (6 bases). V shed 3 bases and J shed 5 bases, with 13 bases lying between them. The CDR3 spans 14 residues. The CDR3 sequence is CASSFFGGTETQYF. CDR3 bases: TGTGCCAGCAGTTTCTTTGGCGGGACGGAGACCCAGTACTTC.

The rearrangement links TRBV9 to TRBJ1-1; 8 bases agree with TRBD1. After removal of 0 bases from V and 5 bases from J, the junction contained 3 bases not matched to a gene. The CDR3 covers 14 residues. CDR1 SGDLS and CDR2 YYNGEE come from the germline V gene. The chain's CDR3 is CASSVAGDRTEAFF. The DNA for the CDR3 is TGTGCCAGCAGCGTAGCAGGGGACAGGACTGAAGCTTTCTTT.

With regard to this clonotype: Given the absence of the conserved phenylalanine or tryptophan at the CDR3 end, a read error is likely. This chain links TRBV11-1 with TRBJ2-7; 8 bases line up with TRBD2. CDR3 size: 14 residues. Looked up from germline, CDR1 is SGHAT and CDR2 is FQDESV (reference sequence). The CDR3 sequence: CASSRVSGSGEQYL. The DNA of the CDR3 is TGCGCCAGCAGCCGGGTAAGCGGGAGCGGTGAGCAGTACCTC.

This clonotype has only a few counts. A junction end diverges from the germline sequence, so it may reflect a read error. The chain joins TRBV12-3 or TRBV12-4 to TRBJ1-1; no definite D call. This CDR3 is 12 amino acids long. The CDR3 loop is CASSLVPSIPNF. CDR3 sequence (DNA): TGTGCCAGCAGTTTAGTCCCCTCGATCCCAAATTTT.

V gene TRBV2 combines with J gene TRBJ1-6; D remains ambiguous. Germline V gene sequence: CDR1 SNHLY, CDR2 FYNNEI. This CDR3 has 12 amino acids. CDR3 nucleotides: TGTGCGGGGAGTGGGAGAATTCACCCCCTCCACTTT. Translation: CAGSGRIHPLHF.

This clonotype appeared many times. The chain joins TRBV11-2 to TRBJ2-5; D is perhaps TRBD2 (6 bases). V was pared by 5 bases and J by 1 base, with 11 bases between. The CDR3 is 14 residues long. Per the germline V gene, CDR1 is SGHAT and CDR2 is FQNNGV. For the CDR3, the DNA is TGTGCCAGCAGCAGTCGAGCGGGCCAAGAGACCCAGTACTTC. This sequence encodes CASSSRAGQETQYF.

This clonotype was seen a few times. The chain carries TRBV2 and TRBJ2-7; TRBD2 aligns across 11 bases. V shed 5 bases and J 2 bases; nucleotides not matched to a gene: 5. Germline-derived CDR1 and CDR2 are SNHLY and FYNNEI. The CDR3 runs to 15 residues. The CDR3 here is CASSSTSGIPYEQYF. CDR3 coding DNA: TGTGCCAGCAGTTCGACTAGCGGGATACCCTACGAGCAGTACTTC.

This clonotype was recorded only once. A much bigger clone sits one base away, suggesting this may be a read error. This chain links TRBV6-5 with TRBJ1-5; possibly TRBD1 for D (6 bases). This CDR3 has 14 residues. From germline, CDR1 is MNHEY and CDR2 SVGAGI. CDR3 sequence reads: CASSYGGPGQPRHF. CDR3 DNA: TGTGCCAGCAGTTACGGGGGGCCAGGGCAGCCCCGGCATTTT.

This clonotype was detected many times. The chain links TRBV25-1 to TRBJ1-1; D is possibly TRBD1 (6 bases). The V end lost 9 bases, the J end lost 1 base, and 15 bases lay between the germline ends. Germline loops: CDR1 MGHDK, CDR2 SYGVNS. CDR3 length: 14 amino acids. In DNA form, the CDR3 reads TGTGCCAGGTTGGGGGGCCCCCCGAACACTGAAGCTTTCTTT. Protein product: CARLGGPPNTEAFF.

At least ten counts were recorded for this clonotype. The chain is built from TRBV6-1 and TRBJ2-7; the D is unclear. Trimming took off 8 bases at V and 9 bases at J, with 20 bases between the two ends. This CDR3 contains 13 residues. Germline lookup yields CDR1 MNHNS and CDR2 SASEGT. The CDR3 spells CASLGGPAVGQYF. The CDR3 DNA sequence: TGTGCCAGCCTCGGTGGACCGGCGGTAGGGCAGTACTTC.